The 25 T cell receptor beta chains reported below all come from one sample, sequenced in a study of cytomegalovirus exposure and HLA in healthy donors (dated by TCRdb to between 2016 and 2019). The library came from the immunoSEQ multiplex PCR assay. For the multiplex PCR, a mixture combining 60 forward primers for TCR Vbeta segments and 13 reverse primers for TCR Jbeta segments was used. TCRdb obtained this table from immuneACCESS and retained in-frame rearrangements with V and J assigned. These tables miss some clones; where compared with another copy, unresolved V genes account for less than half of the shortfall, and the remainder is unexplained. Present in this sample are approximately 150,000 clones, roughly 84% of which were seen just once. Around 0.93% of the sample comes from the top ten. Sequencing used PBMCs. These receptors all stem from a man aged 25 to 40 in good health and CMV-seronegative.

V and J are TRBV30 and TRBJ2-1, with 10 nucleotides matching TRBD1. J was trimmed by 4 bases and V by 8 bases; bases with no gene match: 5. The germline gives CDR1 GTSNPN, CDR2 SVGIG (reference sequence). This CDR3 spans 13 amino acids. The chain's CDR3 is CARDRGTYNEQFF. The CDR3 bases are TGTGCCCGGGACAGGGGAACTTACAATGAGCAGTTCTTC.

This chain links TRBV6-1 with TRBJ2-5, with 7 bases that match TRBD2. This CDR3 is built from 19 residues. The V gene end was trimmed by 3 bases and the J gene end by 5 bases; junction bases not matched to a gene: 21. Germline lookup yields CDR1 MNHNS and CDR2 SASEGT. CDR3 protein: CASSEGGGWDGLQRETQYF. In nucleotides, the CDR3 is TGTGCCAGCAGTGAGGGGGGGGGATGGGACGGACTCCAGCGGGAGACCCAGTACTTC.

The rearrangement links TRBV5-4 to TRBJ2-1, with a weak D call TRBD1 (5 bases). The V end was cut by 2 bases, the J end by 8 bases, with 20 bases between. CDR3 length: 16 residues. From germline, CDR1 is SGHNT and CDR2 YYREEE (reference sequence). CDR3: CASSFGDMGPVDEQFF. CDR3 coding DNA: TGTGCCAGCAGCTTTGGTGATATGGGGCCCGTGGATGAGCAGTTCTTC.

This chain joins TRBV5-1 and TRBJ2-7; D is perhaps TRBD1 (6 bases). Germline V CDR1 and CDR2: SGHRS, YFSETQ. The CDR3 is made up of 14 amino acids. Trimming took off 5 bases at V and 3 bases at J, with 15 bases between the two ends. The CDR3 spells CASRTTGTHYEQYF. CDR3 DNA sequence: TGCGCCAGCAGAACGACAGGTACCCACTACGAGCAGTACTTC.

This chain uses TRBV7-3 with TRBJ2-3, with D perhaps matching TRBD2 (5 bases). Germline V gene data show CDR1 as SGHTA and CDR2 as FQGTGA. The CDR3 totals 15 residues. With 0 bases removed from V and 4 bases from J, the gap between germline ends came to 11 bases. The CDR3 coding sequence is TGTGCCAGCAGCTTAACGCGCGAGAGGGCAGATACGCAGTATTTT. It translates to CASSLTRERADTQYF.

The chain uses TRBV18 and TRBJ1-3, with D possibly being TRBD1 (5 bases). The germline V gene encodes CDR1 KGHSH and CDR2 LQKENI. V was cut by 3 bases and J by 2 bases, with 23 bases left in between. The CDR3 is 19 amino acids. The CDR3 loop is CASSPTVNTLGGPGNTIYF. CDR3 DNA: TGTGCCAGCTCACCGACAGTCAATACCCTCGGTGGACCTGGAAACACCATATATTTT. Filled out from reference TRBV18 and TRBJ1-3, the complete variable domain reads NAGVMQNPRHLVRRRGQEARLRCSPMKGHSHVYWYRQLPEEGLKFMVYLQKENIIDESGMPKERFSAEFPKEGPSILRIQQVVRGDSAAYFCASSPTVNTLGGPGNTIYFGEGSWLTVV.

This clone has a single count. V gene TRBV5-1 combines with J gene TRBJ1-2; 8 positions match TRBD1. V was clipped by 3 bases and J by 4 bases; unmatched bases: 2. CDR1 and CDR2 (germline): SGHRS, YFSETQ. The CDR3 extends over 13 amino acids. CDR3 sequence reads: CASSWGTGYGYTF. In nucleotides, the CDR3 is TGCGCCAGCAGCTGGGGGACAGGCTATGGCTACACCTTC.

This clone was detected a few times. The chain uses TRBV7-8 and TRBJ2-5; TRBD2 agrees at 7 bases. This CDR3 has 17 residues. V was clipped by 1 base and J by 5 bases; unmatched bases: 13. The germline CDR1 and CDR2 sequences are SGHVS and FQNEAQ. For the CDR3, the DNA is TGTGCCAGCAGCTTAGATGCGGGAGCATCCCGCGGTGAGACCCAGTACTTC. It specifies CASSLDAGASRGETQYF.

This clone was seen once. The chain combines TRBV11-2 with TRBJ1-1; TRBD1 might be the D (5 bases). The V gene lost 1 base and the J gene lost 5 bases, with 11 bases spanning the gap. Looked up from germline, CDR1 is SGHAT and CDR2 is FQNNGV. The CDR3 sequence is 14 residues long. The CDR3 DNA reads as TGTGCCAGCAGCTTAGGTGGGGGGAGAACTGAAGCTTTCTTT. It yields the protein CASSLGGGRTEAFF.

The rearrangement links TRBV5-1 to TRBJ2-2; tentatively, D is TRBD1 (6 bases). CDR1 is SGHRS and CDR2 is YFSETQ in the germline V gene. The CDR3 is 15 amino acids. The V and J ends lost 7 bases and 4 bases respectively, with 17 bases between them. The CDR3 sequence: CASRDGTLGTGELFF. The CDR3 coding sequence is TGCGCCAGCCGGGATGGGACACTCGGCACCGGGGAGCTGTTTTTT.

The chain is built from TRBV29-1 and TRBJ2-7; 8 bases align to TRBD1. V lost 4 bases, J lost 3 bases, and 8 bases stayed unmatched. This CDR3 contains 14 residues. Germline assignment: CDR1 SQVTM and CDR2 ANQGSEA. The CDR3 is CSVGHRGTVYEQYF. The CDR3 DNA sequence: TGCAGCGTTGGGCACAGGGGGACAGTCTACGAGCAGTACTTC.

The chain links TRBV6-5 to TRBJ2-2, with 10 nucleotides matching TRBD2. Germline lookup yields CDR1 MNHEY and CDR2 SVGAGI. The CDR3 loop spans 15 amino acids. V gave up 6 bases and J gave up 6 bases; unmatched junction bases: 7. CDR3 in amino acids: CASSPLAGGPGELFF. Written as DNA, the CDR3 is TGTGCCAGCAGCCCTTTAGCGGGAGGCCCCGGGGAGCTGTTTTTT.

This clone showed up just once. This chain links TRBV9 with TRBJ2-7; D might be TRBD1 (5 bases). CDR3 size: 15 residues. Per the germline V gene, CDR1 is SGDLS and CDR2 is YYNGEE. Trimming left V 4 bases short and J 4 bases short, with 18 bases between. Here the CDR3 DNA reads TGTGCCAGCAGCCCCGAAGGCAGGGCGGAATACGAGCAGTACTTC. As protein: CASSPEGRAEYEQYF.

The V call is TRBV6-1, the J call TRBJ1-1, with unresolved D. The V end was cut by 1 base, the J end by 6 bases, with 9 bases between. Germline-derived CDR1 and CDR2 are MNHNS and SASEGT. The CDR3 extends over 13 amino acids. The DNA for the CDR3 is TGTGCCAGCAGTGAAGGAGGGCGAGCTGAAGCTTTCTTT. Amino acid sequence: CASSEGGRAEAFF.

The J gene is TRBJ1-4, the V gene TRBV5-4; TRBD1 aligns across 9 bases. The germline V gene encodes CDR1 SGHNT and CDR2 YYREEE (reference sequence). V dropped 10 bases and J dropped 7; count of bases not matched to a gene: 8. The CDR3 contains 13 residues. The CDR3 DNA reads TGTGCCGTACAGGACAGGGGCTTTGAAAAACTGTTTTTT. Translation: CAVQDRGFEKLFF.

This chain uses TRBV5-1 with TRBJ2-5; D possibly corresponds to TRBD1 (8 bases). V was pared by 4 bases and J by 5 bases, with 15 bases between. Germline CDR1 reads SGHRS; CDR2 reads YFSETQ. This CDR3 region has 14 residues. CDR3 sequence: CASSKQGEGETQYF. Here the CDR3 DNA reads TGCGCCAGCAGCAAACAGGGGGAGGGGGAGACCCAGTACTTC. Full variable domain (outside the CDR3, taken from reference TRBV5-1 and TRBJ2-5): KAGVTQTPRYLIKTRGQQVTLSCSPISGHRSVSWYQQTPGQGLQFLFEYFSETQRNKGNFPGRFSGRQFSNSRSEMNVSTLELGDSALYLCASSKQGEGETQYFGPGTRLLVL.

This clone occurred once. This sequence joins TRBV7-9 and TRBJ2-7, with 8 bases fitting TRBD2. Germline V gene lookup returns CDR1 SEHNR and CDR2 FQNEAQ (reference sequence). With V trimmed by 4 bases and J by 7 bases, 9 bases remained unmatched. The CDR3 loop spans 14 amino acids. CDR3: CASSSTGTRKEQYF. In DNA form, the CDR3 reads TGTGCCAGCAGCTCCACCGGGACTAGGAAGGAGCAGTACTTC. The full variable domain, its missing parts supplied by reference TRBV7-9 and TRBJ2-7, is DTGVSQNPRHKITKRGQNVTFRCDPISEHNRLYWYRQTLGQGPEFLTYFQNEAQLEKSRLLSDRFSAERPKGSFSTLEIQRTEQGDSAMYLCASSSTGTRKEQYFGPGTRLTVT.

This chain uses TRBV9 with TRBJ2-7; TRBD1 aligns across 10 bases. The CDR3 extends over 14 amino acids. Germline values: CDR1 SGDLS, CDR2 YYNGEE. V lost 2 bases to trimming and J lost 3 bases; unmatched junction nucleotides: 2. The DNA of the CDR3 is TGTGCCAGCAGCGTGGGACAGGGGCACTACGAGCAGTACTTC. It translates to CASSVGQGHYEQYF.

This chain joins TRBV21-1 and TRBJ1-1; TRBD1 is taken as the D call from the table, unchecked against the DNA. TRBV21-1 represents a pseudogene. CDR3 length equals 18 residues. The CDR3: CASSKSRQGVISGTEAFF. The CDR3 nucleotides read TGTGCCAGCAGCAAAAGTCGACAGGGGGTCATTTCGGGCACTGAAGCTTTCTTT.

The chain links TRBV10-1 to TRBJ1-2; D unresolved. V was trimmed by 2 bases and J by 0 bases, leaving 22 bases between them. The germline V gene encodes CDR1 WNHNN and CDR2 SYGVQD (reference sequence). The CDR3 is made up of 19 amino acids. CDR3 in DNA: TGCGCCAGCAGTGAGCATGCCCAAAGGAGGCCCCCATCTAACTATGGCTACACCTTC. Protein: CASSEHAQRRPPSNYGYTF.

V and J are TRBV19 and TRBJ2-7; 7 bases are a match to TRBD2. J was trimmed by 2 bases and V by 3 bases; bases with no gene match: 7. CDR1 LNHDA and CDR2 SQIVND come from the germline V gene (reference sequence). The CDR3 covers 15 residues. The CDR3: CASSIRGEGPYEQYF. For the CDR3, the DNA is TGTGCCAGTAGTATCAGAGGGGAGGGCCCCTACGAGCAGTACTTC.

V usage is TRBV7-9 and J usage is TRBJ2-7, with 8 bases identical to TRBD2. The CDR3 extends over 13 amino acids. Per the germline V gene, CDR1 is SEHNR and CDR2 is FQNEAQ (reference sequence). The junction had 3 bases not matched to a gene; V was cut back by 5 bases and J by 3 bases. The CDR3 loop reads CASSLSGIYEQYF. DNA for the CDR3: TGTGCCAGCAGCCTTAGCGGGATCTACGAGCAGTACTTC.

Only a few counts were recorded for this clone. V gene TRBV5-1 combines with J gene TRBJ2-1; 7 bases map to TRBD2. CDR1 and CDR2 from the germline V gene are SGHRS and YFSETQ. The V segment lost 1 base and the J segment 1 base; nucleotides outside the gene matches: 5. The CDR3 sequence is 16 residues long. DNA for the CDR3: TGCGCCAGCAGCTTGACTCGCGGGGGTTCCTACAATGAGCAGTTCTTC. Its protein is CASSLTRGGSYNEQFF. The complete variable domain, with remaining parts taken from reference TRBV5-1 and TRBJ2-1, reads KAGVTQTPRYLIKTRGQQVTLSCSPISGHRSVSWYQQTPGQGLQFLFEYFSETQRNKGNFPGRFSGRQFSNSRSEMNVSTLELGDSALYLCASSLTRGGSYNEQFFGPGTRLTVL.

The sample holds one count of this clone. The chain uses TRBV10-1 and TRBJ1-2; D is possibly TRBD1 (6 bases). Trimming shortened V by 0 bases and J by 4 bases, and 15 bases separated the two germline ends. The germline V gene encodes CDR1 WNHNN and CDR2 SYGVQD (reference sequence). The CDR3 is made up of 16 amino acids. As DNA, the CDR3 is TGCGCCAGCAGTGAGTCGATAACGGGGGGGCCCTATGGCTACACCTTC. As protein: CASSESITGGPYGYTF.

V gene TRBV30 combines with J gene TRBJ2-5, with 8 nucleotides matching TRBD2. The CDR3 runs to 13 residues. Trimming removed 6 bases from V and 7 bases from J; junction bases left unmatched: 10. CDR1 and CDR2 (germline): GTSNPN, SVGIG (reference sequence). CDR3 coding DNA: TGTGCCTGCACCCAACTAGCGGAGGGGACCCAGTACTTC. Translated: CACTQLAEGTQYF.